These 8 T cell receptor beta chains originate from one sample sequenced in a study of T cell changes during pregnancy in multiple sclerosis (dated by TCRdb to between 2018 and 2021). Libraries were constructed by the immunoSEQ multiplex PCR assay. TCRdb took this table from immuneACCESS and kept in-frame rearrangements with V and J called. Such tables lack part of the clones; where checked against another copy, unresolved V genes explain under half of the gap, and the rest is unexplained. Within this sample are some 40,000 clones, with 70% to 90% of them counted one time only. Jointly, the top ten make up more than 0.55% of the sample. This specimen was CD4+ T cells from peripheral blood mononuclear cells, taken before pregnancy. The receptors were gathered from a female donor with multiple sclerosis, enrolled in a pregnancy study.

The gene calls are TRBV28 and TRBJ2-1; 7 bases are a match to TRBD2. The germline gives CDR1 MDHEN, CDR2 SYDVKM. The CDR3 covers 16 residues. With V trimmed by 5 bases and J by 7 bases, 14 bases remained unmatched. This chain's CDR3 is CASSQAGRGIGNEQFF. The CDR3 bases are TGTGCCAGCAGTCAAGCGGGGCGGGGGATAGGGAATGAGCAGTTCTTC.

This clone was observed a few times. V usage is TRBV2 and J usage is TRBJ2-5; 10 positions agree with TRBD2. This CDR3 comprises 14 residues. Per germline, CDR1 SNHLY and CDR2 FYNNEI. J lost 4 bases, V lost 6 bases, and 5 bases had no gene match. CDR3 sequence reads: CASSPGLAAETQYF. The DNA for the CDR3 is TGTGCCAGCAGCCCAGGACTAGCGGCAGAGACCCAGTACTTC.

The chain carries TRBV5-4 and TRBJ2-5; TRBD1 aligns across 7 bases. CDR3 length: 14 residues. Germline CDR1 reads SGHNT; CDR2 reads YYREEE (reference sequence). The V and J ends lost 2 bases and 1 base, in that order; junction bases with no gene match: 2. The CDR3, as DNA: TGTGCCAGCAGCTTCCGGGACAGCCAAGAGACCCAGTACTTC. It codes for CASSFRDSQETQYF.

The chain has TRBV15 and TRBJ1-5; the match to TRBD1 covers 8 bases. V gave up 1 base and J gave up 0 bases; unmatched junction bases: 5. The CDR3 extends over 17 amino acids. Germline V gives CDR1 LNHNV, CDR2 YYDKDF (reference sequence). The DNA for the CDR3 is TGTGCCACCAGCAGAGGGCAGGGGGCCTATAGCAATCAGCCCCAGCATTTT. Residues: CATSRGQGAYSNQPQHF.

The chain employs TRBV18 and TRBJ2-2; 8 bases fit TRBD1. In germline, CDR1 is KGHSH, CDR2 LQKENI. The CDR3 is 16 amino acids. V was pared by 3 bases and J by 4 bases, with 7 bases of the junction left unmatched. CDR3 protein: CASSPPGQAGTGELFF. CDR3 nucleotide sequence: TGTGCCAGCTCACCTCCGGGACAGGCCGGCACCGGGGAGCTGTTTTTT.

This chain uses TRBV2 with TRBJ1-2; perhaps TRBD1 as D (6 bases). Trimming removed 5 bases from V and 0 bases from J, with 10 bases in between. The CDR3 has 14 amino acids. Germline loops: CDR1 SNHLY, CDR2 FYNNEI. CDR3 in amino acids: CASSRTAPNYGYTF. As DNA, the CDR3 is TGTGCCAGCAGTAGGACAGCTCCTAACTATGGCTACACCTTC. The entire variable domain, with the rest obtained from reference TRBV2 and TRBJ1-2, is as follows: EPEVTQTPSHQVTQMGQEVILRCVPISNHLYFYWYRQILGQKVEFLVSFYNNEISEKSEIFDDQFSVERPDGSNFTLKIRSTKLEDSAMYFCASSRTAPNYGYTFGSGTRLTVV.

The chain carries TRBV30 and TRBJ2-7, with 7 positions matching TRBD1. The germline gives CDR1 GTSNPN, CDR2 SVGIG (reference sequence). Trimming at V came to 2 bases and at J to 3 bases, leaving 13 bases not matched to a gene. This CDR3 spans 16 amino acids. The CDR3 nucleotides are TGTGCCTGGAGTCCCCGGGACAGCCGACGCTTCTACGAGCAGTACTTC. As protein: CAWSPRDSRRFYEQYF. Full variable domain (outside the CDR3, taken from reference TRBV30 and TRBJ2-7): SQTIHQWPATLVQPVGSPLSLECTVEGTSNPNLYWYRQAAGRGLQLLFYSVGIGQISSEVPQNLSASRPQDRQFILSSKKLLLSDSGFYLCAWSPRDSRRFYEQYFGPGTRLTVT.

The genes are TRBV19 and TRBJ1-6; 10 bases align to TRBD1. The CDR3 runs to 16 residues. V lost 5 bases and J lost 9; bases outside the gene matches: 10. From germline, CDR1 is LNHDA and CDR2 SQIVND (reference sequence). CDR3 nucleotides: TGTGCCAGTAGTGATCAGCGCCGACAGGGGGCTTCACCCCTCCACTTT. Its translation is CASSDQRRQGASPLHF.